This T cell receptor beta chain derives from a study of cytomegalovirus exposure and HLA in healthy donors (dated by TCRdb to 2017 to 2019). Notes on the research overall: In an earlier analysis of roughly 500 of the donors, 250 to 350 Gb of sequence data and about 110 million unique TCR beta sequences from 150 million to 200 million T cells were reported. Roughly 310 gigabases of sequencing data and 70 million to 85 million unique TCR sequences were included in an early release covering about 700 HLA-typed donors. Of the 350 to 400 genotyped donors, around 81% fell in the genetic ancestry cluster associated with self-reported Caucasian donors. The study aimed to test whether signatures of past pathogen exposure could be identified by cataloging public T cell receptors. The T cell repertoires of some 700 subjects were profiled by immunosequencing and related to cytomegalovirus serostatus. Besides the first cohort of roughly 700 subjects, a separate validation cohort made up of about 120 different subjects was used. To predict cytomegalovirus infection status, the study brought together high-throughput TCR immunosequencing, statistical association of individual TCRs with disease status, and machine learning. To study patterns of TCR occurrence, a later analysis re-analyzed previously published TCR beta repertoires from just over 650 donors and added high-resolution HLA genotyping. In the later analysis, no new phenotypic data were used to find candidate immune exposures; instead, reliance was placed on TCR beta sequences and their occurrence across donors. An earlier analysis of approximately 630 of the donors applied high-throughput TCR beta sequencing to assess whether each TCR beta V gene segment acted as functional or pseudogenic. Donor age, sex, ethnicity and CMV serostatus were compiled together with the repertoire data. A later genetic analysis took genome-wide SNP genotypes for about 65% of the 666 donors and used that subset as a discovery cohort. Every repertoire in the discovery cohort had been generated on one and the same sequencing platform. HLA typing covered class I and class II loci at four-digit resolution. The number of typed donors differed by locus: about 620-640 for A, B, C, DRB1 and DQB1; 522 for DQA1; around 580 for DPA1; and roughly 490 for DPB1. Roughly 5 DR-DQ haplotypes were handled as single units for association and clustering because linkage in the cohort was strong. Across some 400 genotyped donors of the cohort, an average of roughly 200,000 unique TCR beta nucleotide sequences per donor were sequenced, and 15% to 20% of those sequences were non-productive.

This clone showed up just a few times. What antigen it recognizes has not been identified. Per-nucleotide qualities are absent, and no much larger clonotype sits a single base away. The cohort was made up of 666 healthy bone marrow donors. At the time of sampling, all cohort members were nominally healthy, though unrecorded immune exposures were likely present. The donor tested CMV seropositive, placing the donor among the 290 or so seropositive members of the cohort. A peripheral blood sample was collected from each donor, and TCR beta sequencing was performed on peripheral blood mononuclear cells. The Qiagen DNeasy Blood Extraction Kit was used to extract genomic DNA from the blood cell samples. Findings and caveats that apply to the study as a whole: Broadly in line with IMGT annotations, most TCR beta V segments showed up in productive rearrangements about 87% or about 30% of the time in an earlier analysis of several hundred of the donors. A group of highly shared sequence variants was considered likely to be a technical artifact of the sequencing pipeline. Some IMGT-functional V segments, including TRBV6-2 and TRBV6-3, could not be distinguished by the 87-base-pair reads and were therefore excluded. When HLA alleles, especially DR and DQ, strongly co-occurred, TCR associations were difficult to assign to individual alleles. The only immune exposure information available for the cohort was CMV serostatus. A later analysis found that TCR association rates varied across HLA loci, with DRB1 alleles showing the most associated TCRs and HLA-C alleles the fewest. In a later analysis, more than 15,000 TCR beta sequences were associated with specific HLA alleles at a false discovery rate of 0.05. Most CMV-associated TCR beta chains appeared to be HLA-restricted in a later analysis, and the HLA associations seemed to be driven largely by CMV exposure. The classifier was reported to diagnose cytomegalovirus status with high specificity and sensitivity in both the original cohort and the validation cohort. HLA typing was unavailable for some donors at each locus, so association tests used only the typed subset. A further reported finding was that TCR beta sequences accurately predicted the HLA-A and HLA-B alleles for most subjects in the first cohort. Only TCR beta chains were sequenced in this cohort, and the absence of alpha or paired-chain data limited detectable features. The study listed 150 to 200 TCR beta chains as associated with cytomegalovirus. Three of the identified cytomegalovirus-associated TCR beta chains were confirmed in vitro to be specific for cytomegalovirus antigens. Linkage disequilibrium might explain the correlated functional status among segregating V segments, but an unknown experimental factor could not be ruled out. In a later genetic analysis, fewer N-insertions in productive TCRs were reported among donors in an Asian-associated ancestry cluster than the roughly 710-donor mean. According to the authors, the approach could potentially be generalized to other disease states and immunological phenotypes. Roughly uniform sequencing depth across donors was assumed in presence/absence analyses, although this assumption may not hold. Several of the top co-occurrence clusters appeared to be linked to parvovirus B19, influenza, CMV and Epstein-Barr virus, according to a later analysis. In a later analysis, HLA-associated TCR beta chains were found to be more clonally expanded and to have lower generation probabilities than equally common non-associated chains. Because counts were too low, roughly 18 rarely observed V segments, including chromosome 9 orphons, were left out of the earlier analysis of a few hundred of the donors. A later genetic analysis associated a missense DCLRE1C variant with V-gene and J-gene trimming of TCR beta chains, and an independent cohort replicated the association. While some public TCRs were present in many individuals, most TCR sequences turned up only very rarely across donors.

CDR1 and CDR2 were assigned from the germline V gene as MGHRA and YSYEKL. V sheds 5 bases and J sheds 0 bases, leaving 7 bases between their ends. The cysteine opens and the phenylalanine closes a CDR3 of 13 amino acids. Only the CDR3 region is kept as DNA, spanning 39 bases read in frame from base 1. The library came from the immunoSEQ multiplex PCR assay. For the multiplex PCR, a mixture combining 60 forward primers for TCR Vbeta segments and 13 reverse primers for TCR Jbeta segments was used. A multiplex PCR assay on genomic DNA amplified the CDR3 region of rearranged TCR beta genes. Amplified TCR beta libraries were sequenced as 87-base-pair reads on the Illumina HiSeq System. Regarding the original processing steps: A later analysis tallied roughly 76 million unique TCR beta chains across the 700 or so repertoires, and about 12 million of those chains were shared by two or more donors. To remove PCR and sequencing errors, raw reads were error-corrected and collapsed into unique sequences using a nearest-neighbor algorithm that merged closely related sequences. Alignment of CDR3 sequences to IMGT reference sequences was used to assign V, D and J gene segments. For a sequence to be retained, a match of at least six nucleotides to both a V gene segment and a J gene segment was required. A rearrangement counted as productive if the CDR3 had no stop codons and remained in frame with V and J, and every other rearrangement counted as non-productive. CDR3 was defined by IMGT convention, running from the second conserved V-encoded cysteine to the conserved J-encoded phenylalanine. The earlier analysis of roughly 590 of the donors excluded sequences that lacked an unambiguous match to a single V gene segment. An earlier analysis of fewer than 650 of the donors classified V segments as functional when productive rearrangements were above 56.7% and as segregating when the standard deviation between donors was above 5%. A statistical classification framework was built for diagnosing cytomegalovirus status from the catalog of TCR beta chain sequences. In a later analysis, TCR nucleotide sequences were compared against IMGT/GENE-DB human TR gene sequences so that V and J genes could be assigned. The TCRdist pipeline was used in a later analysis to assign CDR3 sequences and most-parsimonious VDJ recombination scenarios. In a later analysis, every TCR beta chain was defined by the combination of its CDR3 amino acid sequence and its V-gene family, and reads without a unique V-gene family were dropped. As a way to deal with suspected cross-contamination and a sequencing artifact, a later analysis dropped 450 to 600 nucleotide sequences that were highly shared and had low generation probability. For each public chain, a later analysis derived a clonal expansion index from normalized ranks of inferred template counts within each repertoire. In a later analysis, generation probabilities were computed using a VDJ recombination model fitted to out-of-frame rearrangements, and the results were checked against IGoR. Hypergeometric tests were used in a later analysis to score TCR-TCR, TCR-HLA and TCR-CMV co-occurrence, with a repertoire-size bias correction applied to the TCR pairs. False discovery rates were estimated in a later analysis by permuting HLA or CMV assignments 20 times. In a later analysis, co-occurring TCRs were grouped using DBSCAN, and TCRdist sequence similarity was added for clustering within HLA-allele-positive subsets. Repertoires with fewer than 30,000 or more than 120,000 public chains, plus five repertoires with anomalous nucleotide sharing, were excluded from co-occurrence clustering. Not all clones reach the TCRdb copy of this immuneACCESS table, which keeps in-frame sequences only. Checked studies attribute under half of the gap to unresolved V genes and leave the rest unexplained. The V and J calls and clone size were taken over from that table, and D and trimming were inferred from the DNA. The sample profile shows 100,000 to 150,000 clones; about 10% of them were found once. About 4.7% of the sample is in the top ten clones.

The sequencing sample was made of PBMCs. The TCR sequence derives from a woman under 30 in good health and CMV-seropositive. The rearrangement combines TRBV4-1 with TRBJ1-1; no confident D gene assignment can be made. For the CDR3, the sequence is CASSALVNTEAFF. The sequenced DNA: TGCGCCAGCAGCGCGCTTGTGAACACTGAAGCTTTCTTT.